Described below is a single T cell receptor beta chain sequence and its context. The data were obtained in a study of blood T cell repertoires in COVID-19. Study overall: Researchers got acute and convalescent COVID-19 samples from the United States, Italy and Spain.

The CDR3 consists of 17 residues. Per the germline V gene, CDR1 is LNHNV and CDR2 is YYDKDF (reference sequence). With 3 bases clipped from V and 7 bases from J, the junction kept 13 bases outside the gene matches. The data were produced by immunoSEQ multiplex PCR, yet TCRdb's version contains in-frame clones alone and is incomplete. The sample records roughly 240,000 clones, approximately 90% being singletons. The rearrangement links TRBV15 to TRBJ1-5; 9 nucleotides match TRBD1. The clonotype comes from a middle-aged man who had been exposed to COVID-19. Sample: PBMCs or T cells enriched from blood (not recorded which). This CDR3 is CATSSPGQGIIGQPQHF. In DNA, the CDR3 is TGTGCCACCAGCAGCCCGGGACAGGGAATAATTGGACAGCCCCAGCATTTT.